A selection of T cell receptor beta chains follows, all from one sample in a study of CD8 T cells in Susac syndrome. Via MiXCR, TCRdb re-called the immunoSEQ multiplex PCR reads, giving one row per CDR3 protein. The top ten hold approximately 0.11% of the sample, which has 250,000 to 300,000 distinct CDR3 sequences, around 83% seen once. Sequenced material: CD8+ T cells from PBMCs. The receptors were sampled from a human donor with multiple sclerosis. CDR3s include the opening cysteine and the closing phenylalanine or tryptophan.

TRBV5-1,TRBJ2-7,CASSVNAYEQYF
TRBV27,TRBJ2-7,CASSFLAGGPLYEQYF
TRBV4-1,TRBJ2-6,CASSMFLWSGANVLTF
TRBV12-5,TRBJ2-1,CASSAPGRSEQFF
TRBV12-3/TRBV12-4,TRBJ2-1,CASSTGSSYNEQFF
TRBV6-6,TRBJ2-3,CASSYPGLCTDTQYF
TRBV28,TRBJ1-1,CASSFGEGDTEAFF
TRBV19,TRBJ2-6,CASSLPWAGANVLTF
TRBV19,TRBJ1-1,CASSTYTGKTEAFF
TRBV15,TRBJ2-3,CATSQGGVGTDTQYF
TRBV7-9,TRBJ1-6,CASSSESSYNSPLHF
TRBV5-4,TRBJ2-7,CASSDSGHSYEQYF
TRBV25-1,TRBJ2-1,CAIGTGGDEQFF
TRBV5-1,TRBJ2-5,CASSPPSSDSGETQYF
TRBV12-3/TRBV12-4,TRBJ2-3,CASGPDRGTDTQYF
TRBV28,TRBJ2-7,CASSWTGDYEQYF
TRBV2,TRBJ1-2,CATKLAPYGYTF
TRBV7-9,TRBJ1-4,CASGRSTNEKLFF
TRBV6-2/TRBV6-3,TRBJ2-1,CASGFLRTSGGYNEQFF
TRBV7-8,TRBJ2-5,CASSLIWAEETQYF
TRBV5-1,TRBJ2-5,CASSFRHRYQETQYF
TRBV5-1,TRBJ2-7,CASSQNFPGQGQNEQYF
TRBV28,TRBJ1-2,CASSITGGPPYGYTF
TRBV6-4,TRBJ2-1,CASSDSTSGSHEQFF
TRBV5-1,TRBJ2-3,CASSVLAADTQYF